This T cell receptor (beta chain) was recovered during a study of OX40 agonist ivuxolimab in advanced cancers. The study's findings and limits: Some patients without response likewise showed low normalized clonal expansion.

This clone was observed a single time. As yet, its antigen is unknown. Trimming stripped 3 bases from V and 8 bases from J, with 17 bases between. Germline V gene sequence: CDR1 LNHDA, CDR2 SQIVND (reference sequence). The CDR3 is 15 residues long. Data came from immunoSEQ multiplex PCR; TCRdb stores just in-frame clones and leaves some out. The table shows around 95,000 clones, with approximately 90% occurring only once. The clonotype comes from an adult with an advanced solid tumor such as melanoma, head and neck, liver or kidney cancer. This sample comprised CD4+ or CD8+ T cells sorted from blood, obtained in a trial of the OX40 agonist ivuxolimab. The gene calls are TRBV19 and TRBJ2-4; TRBD1 is a possible D gene (5 bases). The CDR3 sequence: CASSMDLGVSDIQYF. CDR3 coding DNA: TGTGCCAGTAGTATGGATTTAGGGGTTAGTGACATTCAGTACTTC.